This T cell receptor (beta chain) was recovered during a study of identical twins. A single record per CDR3 protein comes from TCRdb applying MiXCR to the 5' RACE reads. The sample includes 250,000 or so distinct CDR3 sequences, 5.5% to 8% of them seen just once. This clonotype was observed a handful of times. CDR1 and CDR2 (germline): SGHAT, FQNNGV. Trimming removed 5 bases at V and 1 base at J, with 8 bases between. The CDR3 loop spans 13 amino acids. The same sample was also studied in work on yellow fever vaccine responses in identical twins.

The TCR was taken from a woman aged 18-30 years in good health. The chain recombines TRBV11-2 with TRBJ1-1; no definite D call. Sample: memory (CD45RO+) T cells sorted from blood. CDR3 loop: CASSVTTNTEAFF. DNA for the CDR3: TGTGCCAGCAGCGTCACCACGAACACTGAAGCTTTCTTT.